Detailed here is one TCR beta chain. The sample belongs to a study of PD-1 blockade in classical Hodgkin lymphoma. Sequenced by immunoSEQ multiplex PCR; TCRdb stores in-frame clones only, minus some. The sample carries 90,000 to 100,000 clones, about four fifths recorded once. Germline V gene sequence: CDR1 SGHNT, CDR2 YYREEE (reference sequence). The CDR3 length is 13 residues. The ends were cut back, 4 bases at V and 7 bases at J, with 14 bases in the middle. With no exception, relapse followed autologous stem cell transplantation in all patients, and brentuximab vedotin exposure varied. The V gene is TRBV5-4, the J gene TRBJ1-1; tentative D call: TRBD1 (5 bases). The receptor was isolated from a human donor with classical Hodgkin lymphoma. This specimen consisted of peripheral blood mononuclear cells (PBMCs), obtained before the second cycle of nivolumab. In nucleotides, the CDR3 is TGTGCCAGCAGCCTCGACAGAAACCTTGAAGCTTTCTTT. Protein product: CASSLDRNLEAFF.